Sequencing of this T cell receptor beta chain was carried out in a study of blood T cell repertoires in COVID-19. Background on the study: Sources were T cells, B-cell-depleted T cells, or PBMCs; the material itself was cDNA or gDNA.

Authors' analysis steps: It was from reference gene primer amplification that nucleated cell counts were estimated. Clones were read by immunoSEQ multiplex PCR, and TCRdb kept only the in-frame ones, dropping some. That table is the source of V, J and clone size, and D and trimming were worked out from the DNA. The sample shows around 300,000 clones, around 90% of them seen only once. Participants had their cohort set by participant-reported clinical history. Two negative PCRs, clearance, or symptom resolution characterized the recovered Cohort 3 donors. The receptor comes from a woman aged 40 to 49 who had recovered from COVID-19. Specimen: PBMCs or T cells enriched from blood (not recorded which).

The chain's CDR3 is CASSLLRGSQETQYF. In DNA form, the CDR3 reads TGTGCCAGCAGCCTACTGCGGGGGTCACAAGAGACCCAGTACTTC. The chain has TRBV11-2 and TRBJ2-5; 7 bases are shared with TRBD2. The CDR3 consists of 15 residues. The V gene's germline CDR1 is SGHAT and CDR2 FQNNGV. The V segment lost 5 bases and the J segment 2 bases; nucleotides outside the gene matches: 8.